Shown below are 21 T cell receptor beta chains from a single sample sequenced in a study of T cell responses to AZD1222 COVID-19 vaccine. Clones were read by immunoSEQ multiplex PCR, and TCRdb kept only the in-frame ones, dropping some. Of 150,000 or so clones listed, about 89% are singletons. This specimen consisted of peripheral blood, obtained on day 0 of AZD1222 vaccination. These receptors were taken from an adult in good health.

V gene TRBV20-1 combines with J gene TRBJ2-1; TRBD2 might be the D (5 bases). From germline, CDR1 is DFQATT and CDR2 SNEGSKA (reference sequence). Trimming stripped 3 bases from V and 7 bases from J, with 10 bases between. CDR3 length equals 12 residues. CDR3 DNA sequence: TGCAGTGCTAGTACGGGATGGAATGAGCAGTTCTTC. This gives the protein CSASTGWNEQFF.

This sequence joins TRBV19 and TRBJ1-5, with D unresolved. V was cut by 3 bases and J by 0 bases, with 9 bases left in between. In germline, CDR1 is LNHDA, CDR2 SQIVND (reference sequence). CDR3 length equals 15 residues. The CDR3 nucleotides read TGTGCCAGTAGTATGGGGTGGGTTAGCAATCAGCCCCAGCATTTT. Its translation is CASSMGWVSNQPQHF.

The chain joins TRBV24-1 to TRBJ2-2; D is uncertain. This CDR3 has 15 amino acids. CDR1 KGHDR and CDR2 SFDVKD come from the germline V gene. V was pared by 1 base and J by 0 bases, with 5 bases between. CDR3 sequence reads: CATSDLRANTGELFF. The CDR3 DNA follows: TGTGCCACCAGTGATTTAAGGGCGAACACCGGGGAGCTGTTTTTT.

The CDR3 nucleotides are TGTGCCAGCAGCCAACTGGGAGGGAATGGCTACACCTTC. It encodes CASSQLGGNGYTF. The chain uses TRBV3-1 (or the pseudogene TRBV3-2) and TRBJ1-2; D remains unclear. With 2 bases removed from V and 6 bases from J, the gap between germline ends came to 10 bases. Germline CDR1 is LGHDT and CDR2 is YNNKEL (reference sequence). The CDR3 contains 13 residues.

V gene TRBV12-3 or TRBV12-4 combines with J gene TRBJ1-6; no clear D gene. CDR3 length equals 13 residues. V was clipped by 1 base and J by 5 bases, with 3 bases between them. In DNA, the CDR3 is TGTGCCAGCAGTTTAGGGGATAATTCACCCCTCCACTTT. It yields the protein CASSLGDNSPLHF.

This chain joins TRBV6-4 and TRBJ2-1; 7 nucleotides line up with TRBD2. This CDR3 has 13 residues. After removal of 4 bases from V and 9 bases from J, the junction contained 6 bases not matched to a gene. Germline CDR1 and CDR2: MRHNA and SNTAGT. The CDR3 DNA follows: TGTGCCAGCAGTGCGAGCGAGCGGGGTGAGCAGTTCTTC. Translating it yields CASSASERGEQFF.

The V and J genes are TRBV6-2 or TRBV6-3 and TRBJ1-5, with D possibly being TRBD1 (5 bases). CDR3 size: 14 residues. V was trimmed by 6 bases and J by 3 bases, leaving 12 bases between them. CDR1 and CDR2 (germline): MNHEY, SVGEGT. The CDR3 is CASSLGADNQPQHF. Here the CDR3 DNA reads TGTGCCAGCAGCCTTGGGGCTGACAATCAGCCCCAGCATTTT.

This clone was seen a handful of times. The V and J genes are TRBV27 and TRBJ2-7; 7 bases align to TRBD2. The CDR3 consists of 14 residues. Trimming removed 8 bases from V and 4 bases from J; junction bases left unmatched: 11. Germline V gene lookup returns CDR1 MNHEY and CDR2 SMNVEV (reference sequence). As DNA, the CDR3 is TGTGCCAGCCGGAGCCCCGGGACTACTTACGAGCAGTACTTC. Its translation: CASRSPGTTYEQYF.

The chain employs TRBV15 and TRBJ2-7; 10 positions agree with TRBD1. Germline V CDR1 and CDR2: LNHNV, YYDKDF (reference sequence). CDR3 length: 16 residues. Trimming cost V 3 bases and J 4 bases; bases outside gene matches: 9. CDR3 sequence (DNA): TGTGCCACCAGCAGGGATAAGACAGGGGGCACGTACGAGCAGTACTTC. The encoded protein is CATSRDKTGGTYEQYF.

The chain carries TRBV6-4 and TRBJ1-5, with D hard to call. Germline loops: CDR1 MRHNA, CDR2 SNTAGT. The CDR3 is made up of 14 amino acids. The germline V and J ends were trimmed by 4 bases and 2 bases, with 9 bases remaining between them. The CDR3, as DNA: TGTGCCAGCAGTGCTGAGAGGGGCAATCAGCCCCAGCATTTT. Protein product: CASSAERGNQPQHF.

This rearrangement joins TRBV6-1 to TRBJ1-2, with 7 bases identical to TRBD1. The CDR3 totals 15 residues. After removal of 3 bases from V and 8 bases from J, the junction contained 12 bases not matched to a gene. Germline values: CDR1 MNHNS, CDR2 SASEGT. Written as DNA, the CDR3 is TGTGCCAGCAGTGACACTATCCTACAGGGGAACGGCTACACCTTC. This translates into CASSDTILQGNGYTF.

As DNA, the CDR3 is TGTGCCAGCAGCCAAGACCCCTCTAGTGGCCAAGAGACCCAGTACTTC. This codes for CASSQDPSSGQETQYF. This chain uses TRBV4-2 with TRBJ2-5; D remains ambiguous. CDR1 LGHNA and CDR2 YNFKEQ come from the germline V gene. V gave up 0 bases and J gave up 1 base, with 12 bases separating them. The CDR3 length is 16 residues.

The chain joins TRBV12-5 to TRBJ1-1; 7 nucleotides line up with TRBD1. Germline CDR1 reads LGHNT; CDR2 reads FRNRAP. Losses at the gene ends were 1 base for V and 5 bases for J; bases not matched to a gene: 4. The CDR3 sequence is 14 residues long. In DNA form, the CDR3 reads TGTGCTAGTGGTTTGGGTGACAGGGCGACTGAAGCTTTCTTT. Encoded protein: CASGLGDRATEAFF. Complete variable domain (other parts from reference TRBV12-5 and TRBJ1-1): DARVTQTPRHKVTEMGQEVTMRCQPILGHNTVFWYRQTMMQGLELLAYFRNRAPLDDSGMPKDRFSAEMPDATLATLKIQPSEPRDSAVYFCASGLGDRATEAFFGQGTRLTVV.

The V gene is TRBV27, the J gene TRBJ1-1, with D possibly matching TRBD1 (5 bases). The V gene lost 6 bases and the J gene lost 6 bases, with 14 bases spanning the gap. Germline V gives CDR1 MNHEY, CDR2 SMNVEV (reference sequence). The CDR3 extends over 13 amino acids. The CDR3 is CASSRAGVPEAFF. Written as DNA, the CDR3 is TGTGCCAGCAGCCGGGCGGGGGTCCCTGAAGCTTTCTTT.

This clone was recorded a few times. The rearrangement links TRBV28 to TRBJ1-5; 9 nucleotides align to TRBD1. The CDR3 extends over 17 amino acids. V was pared by 7 bases and J by 3 bases, with 13 bases of the junction left unmatched. CDR1 and CDR2 (germline): MDHEN, SYDVKM. The CDR3 sequence is CASNPDGDRDDNQPQHF. The DNA for the CDR3 is TGTGCCAGCAACCCCGACGGGGACAGGGACGACAATCAGCCCCAGCATTTT. Supplemented by reference TRBV28 and TRBJ1-5, the full variable domain reads DVKVTQSSRYLVKRTGEKVFLECVQDMDHENMFWYRQDPGLGLRLIYFSYDVKMKEKGDIPEGYSVSREKKERFSLILESASTNQTSMYLCASNPDGDRDDNQPQHFGDGTRLSIL.

The chain combines TRBV4-3 with TRBJ1-1, with unresolved D. V was cut by 4 bases and J by 2 bases, with 8 bases left in between. The germline CDR1 and CDR2 sequences are LGHNA and YSLEER. The CDR3 extends over 13 amino acids. The CDR3 sequence is CASSPALNTEAFF. CDR3 bases: TGCGCCAGCAGCCCAGCGCTTAACACTGAAGCTTTCTTT.

This clone appeared a single time. CDR3 sequence: CSAFRTKKQFF. CDR3 in DNA: TGCAGTGCATTTCGAACTAAAAAGCAGTTCTTC. J is TRBJ2-1 and V is TRBV20-1; D is uncertain. V lost 6 bases and J lost 11, with 14 bases in between. The CDR3 has 11 residues. Germline lookup yields CDR1 DFQATT and CDR2 SNEGSKA (reference sequence).

The chain is built from TRBV12-5 and TRBJ1-2; 7 nucleotides align to TRBD1. Germline loops: CDR1 LGHNT, CDR2 FRNRAP. Trimming took 1 base from V and 6 from J; bases not matched to a gene: 5. There are 14 residues in the CDR3. Written as DNA, the CDR3 is TGTGCTAGTGGTTTGGGCGGGACAGTAAATGGCTACACCTTC. It codes for CASGLGGTVNGYTF.

The rearrangement joins TRBV18 to TRBJ1-5; D gene uncertain. Germline CDR1 reads KGHSH; CDR2 reads LQKENI. V was trimmed by 3 bases and J by 0 bases, leaving 9 bases between them. The CDR3 is 15 amino acids. The CDR3 DNA reads TGTGCCAGCTCACCGACCGCTGCTAGCAATCAGCCCCAGCATTTT. Amino acids: CASSPTAASNQPQHF.

The rearrangement links TRBV10-1 to TRBJ1-6, with 8 positions matching TRBD1. Germline CDR1 is WNHNN and CDR2 is SYGVQD (reference sequence). With 5 bases clipped from V and 10 bases from J, the junction kept 7 bases outside the gene matches. The CDR3 totals 14 residues. The CDR3 sequence is CASSPDRGRSPLHF. The CDR3 DNA sequence: TGCGCCAGCAGTCCTGACAGGGGTCGCTCACCCCTCCACTTT.

The J gene is TRBJ2-3, the V gene TRBV5-4; D not resolved. V was shortened by 4 bases and J by 0 bases, with 15 bases between the two germline ends. This CDR3 comprises 16 residues. Per germline, CDR1 SGHNT and CDR2 YYREEE (reference sequence). The CDR3 DNA reads TGTGCCAGCAGCCTGAAGGTACGGACCAGCACAGATACGCAGTATTTT. Translated, it gives CASSLKVRTSTDTQYF. Supplemented by reference TRBV5-4 and TRBJ2-3, the full variable domain reads ETGVTQSPTHLIKTRGQQVTLRCSSQSGHNTVSWYQQALGQGPQFIFQYYREEENGRGNFPPRFSGLQFPNYSSELNVNALELDDSALYLCASSLKVRTSTDTQYFGPGTRLTVL.